Following are 9 T cell receptor beta chains from one sample sequenced in a study of radiation and T cells in renal cell carcinoma. Time point reported: blood 4 weeks post-SBRT, at nephrectomy. Treatment specified: 15 Gy SBRT to primary tumor, nephrectomy 4 weeks later. Clones were read by immunoSEQ multiplex PCR, and TCRdb kept only the in-frame ones, dropping some. The data contain approximately 43,000 clones, about 84% of them singletons. The sample here was blood, taken from a patient whose treatment included radiotherapy and nephrectomy. These TCRs come from a woman in her seventies with renal cell carcinoma.

This chain uses TRBV5-4 with TRBJ2-7, with 7 bases that match TRBD2. The J segment lost 4 bases and the V segment lost 0 bases, leaving 7 bases of the junction unmatched. Germline CDR1 and CDR2: SGHNT and YYREEE (reference sequence). The CDR3 loop spans 15 amino acids. DNA for the CDR3: TGTGCCAGCAGCTTGGGGAGCGGGACTTCATACGAGCAGTACTTC. This encodes CASSLGSGTSYEQYF. The variable domain in full, completed from reference TRBV5-4 and TRBJ2-7, reads ETGVTQSPTHLIKTRGQQVTLRCSSQSGHNTVSWYQQALGQGPQFIFQYYREEENGRGNFPPRFSGLQFPNYSSELNVNALELDDSALYLCASSLGSGTSYEQYFGPGTRLTVT.

The chain carries TRBV29-1 and TRBJ2-1; 11 positions agree with TRBD1. Germline V CDR1 and CDR2: SQVTM, ANQGSEA. Germline trimming cut 6 bases from V and 3 bases from J; bases unmatched to any gene: 1. CDR3 size: 13 residues. CDR3: CSVDRGHYNEQFF. CDR3 nucleotides: TGCAGCGTGGACAGGGGGCACTACAATGAGCAGTTCTTC.

This chain links TRBV9 with TRBJ2-7; 7 bases agree with TRBD1. J lost 3 bases, V lost 3 bases, and 3 bases had no gene match. The germline V gene encodes CDR1 SGDLS and CDR2 YYNGEE. CDR3 size: 13 residues. CDR3 DNA: TGTGCCAGCAGCGGGGGACAGCACTACGAGCAGTACTTC. Encoded protein: CASSGGQHYEQYF.

This sequence joins TRBV6-6 and TRBJ1-4; 7 bases are a match to TRBD1. Per germline, CDR1 MNHNY and CDR2 SVGAGI (reference sequence). V was pared by 8 bases and J by 5 bases, with 5 bases of the junction left unmatched. The CDR3 runs to 13 residues. The CDR3 region is CASVGTANEKLFF. Written as DNA, the CDR3 is TGTGCCAGCGTCGGGACAGCGAATGAAAAACTGTTTTTT.

The CDR3 protein is CASSLSAGPGPQHF. The CDR3 region has the DNA TGTGCCAGCAGCTTATCGGCAGGGCCAGGGCCCCAGCATTTT. The chain is built from TRBV7-9 and TRBJ1-5; perhaps TRBD1 as D (5 bases). The CDR3 is made up of 14 amino acids. Between the trimmed V and J ends, which lost 2 bases and 9 bases, there was a span of 14 bases. CDR1 is SEHNR, CDR2 FQNEAQ, per germline (reference sequence).

The chain's CDR3 is CATSRESPDSNQPQHF. In DNA, the CDR3 is TGTGCCACCAGCAGAGAATCCCCGGATAGCAATCAGCCCCAGCATTTT. The chain carries TRBV15 and TRBJ1-5; D is ambiguous. Germline CDR1 and CDR2: LNHNV and YYDKDF (reference sequence). CDR3 length: 16 amino acids. The V gene lost 0 bases and the J gene lost 0 bases, with 9 bases spanning the gap.

This clone was detected a few times. The chain carries TRBV6-6 and TRBJ1-2; TRBD1 agrees at 7 bases. CDR3 length: 13 amino acids. CDR1 and CDR2 (germline): MNHNY, SVGAGI (reference sequence). Unmatched junction bases numbered 5, after V lost 5 bases and J lost 5 bases. CDR3 protein: CASSPGQTYGYTF. For the CDR3, the DNA is TGTGCCAGCAGTCCGGGACAGACTTATGGCTACACCTTC.

This clone was seen just once. The CDR3 DNA is TGTGCCAGCAGCCAAGTAGGGGGCGCGGTTGAAGCTTTCTTT. Translated: CASSQVGGAVEAFF. V gene TRBV4-2 combines with J gene TRBJ1-1; the match to TRBD1 covers 7 bases. The CDR3 spans 14 residues. The germline V gene encodes CDR1 LGHNA and CDR2 YNFKEQ. The V gene end was trimmed by 1 base and the J gene end by 7 bases; junction bases not matched to a gene: 6.

This sequence joins TRBV27 and TRBJ2-7; 9 nucleotides agree with TRBD2. CDR1 MNHEY and CDR2 SMNVEV come from the germline V gene (reference sequence). The CDR3 runs to 15 residues. The V segment lost 6 bases and the J segment 0 bases; nucleotides outside the gene matches: 6. Here the CDR3 reads CASRLRSGSSYEQYF. CDR3 bases: TGTGCCAGCAGGCTACGTAGCGGGAGCTCCTACGAGCAGTACTTC.